This T cell receptor beta chain was identified during a study of cytomegalovirus exposure and HLA in healthy donors. Study outcomes and limitations: Most of the TCR beta V segments (in an earlier analysis) were productive either about 87% or about 30% of the time. A missense variant in DCLRE1C was later tied to TCR beta V- and J-gene trimming.

With regard to this clone: Its antigen is currently unknown. One end of the junction is discordant with germline, which a read error may explain.

The PCR ran on 60 Vbeta and 13 Jbeta primers. Here immunoSEQ multiplex PCR was the method, and the copy in TCRdb shows in-frame clones only, minus some. Among about 120,000 clones listed, 80% were seen once. Per germline, CDR1 LGHNA and CDR2 YNFKEQ. This CDR3 is 16 amino acids long. This clonotype was obtained from a male donor in good health and CMV-seronegative. The V and J genes are TRBV4-2 and TRBJ2-6, with a weak D call TRBD1 (5 bases). The material sequenced was PBMCs. The CDR3 DNA reads as TGTGCCAGCAGCCAAGATGAAGGTGCTGGGGCCAACGGCCTGACTTTC. Encoded protein: CASSQDEGAGANGLTF.